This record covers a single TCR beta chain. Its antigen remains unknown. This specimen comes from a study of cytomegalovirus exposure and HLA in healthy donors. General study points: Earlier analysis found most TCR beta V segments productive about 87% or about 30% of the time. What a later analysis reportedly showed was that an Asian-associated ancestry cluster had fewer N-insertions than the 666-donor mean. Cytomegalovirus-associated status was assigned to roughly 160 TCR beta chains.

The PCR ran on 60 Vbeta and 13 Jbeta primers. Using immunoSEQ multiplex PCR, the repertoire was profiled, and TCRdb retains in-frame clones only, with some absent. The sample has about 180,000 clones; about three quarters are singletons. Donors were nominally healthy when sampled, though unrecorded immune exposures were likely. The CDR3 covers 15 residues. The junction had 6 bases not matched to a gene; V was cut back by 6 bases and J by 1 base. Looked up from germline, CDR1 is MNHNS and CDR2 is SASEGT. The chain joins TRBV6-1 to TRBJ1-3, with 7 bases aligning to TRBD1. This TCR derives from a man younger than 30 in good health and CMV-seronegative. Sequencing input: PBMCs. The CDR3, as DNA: TGTGCCAGCAGAGGACCAGGGGGTTCTGGAAACACCATATATTTT. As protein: CASRGPGGSGNTIYF.